The 27 T cell receptor beta chains reported below all come from one sample, sequenced in a study of control samples from healthy donors and cancer patients. Produced via immunoSEQ multiplex PCR; TCRdb's table is partial and in-frame only. Altogether about 120,000 clones are present, more than 75% being singletons, with the ten largest covering 2% to 3%. The source material was blood. These receptors were obtained from a woman between 65 and 79 years old in good health.

This chain connects TRBV28 to TRBJ1-2, with D possibly matching TRBD1 (5 bases). From germline, CDR1 is MDHEN and CDR2 SYDVKM. The CDR3 length is 15 residues. Trimming left V 2 bases short and J 0 bases short, with 10 bases between. As DNA, the CDR3 is TGTGCCAGCAGTTTAGGGGGGGTAGCTAACTATGGCTACACCTTC. It yields the protein CASSLGGVANYGYTF.

This clone is a singleton in its sample. In DNA, the CDR3 is TGTGCCAGCATACTGATACAGGGGGAAGGAGAGACCCAGTACTTC. It yields the protein CASILIQGEGETQYF. This chain connects TRBV21-1 to TRBJ2-5; the table's D gene call, TRBD1, was not cross checked with the DNA. TRBV21-1 corresponds to a pseudogene. This CDR3 comprises 15 residues.

The rearrangement links TRBV19 to TRBJ2-1, with D perhaps matching TRBD2 (6 bases). The length of the CDR3 is 15 residues. Trimming shortened V by 0 bases and J by 8 bases, and 14 bases separated the two germline ends. In germline, CDR1 is LNHDA, CDR2 SQIVND (reference sequence). In DNA form, the CDR3 reads TGTGCCAGTAGTATAGAGGGGGGTTCTTACGATGAGCAGTTCTTC. Translating it yields CASSIEGGSYDEQFF.

The chain links TRBV2 to TRBJ1-5, with D perhaps matching TRBD1 (6 bases). The CDR3 extends over 17 amino acids. From germline, CDR1 is SNHLY and CDR2 FYNNEI. V was shortened by 5 bases and J by 1 base, with 18 bases between the two germline ends. The CDR3: CASSTPHPTGSNQPQHF. CDR3 coding DNA: TGTGCCAGCAGTACGCCTCACCCGACAGGAAGCAATCAGCCCCAGCATTTT.

CDR3 DNA: TGTGCCAGCAGTTACCAGGAAAACTATGGCTACACCTTC. Translated: CASSYQENYGYTF. The chain is built from TRBV2 and TRBJ1-2; D remains unclear. Trimming pared 5 bases from V and 2 bases from J, leaving 9 bases between. Germline CDR1 reads SNHLY; CDR2 reads FYNNEI. There are 13 residues in the CDR3.

About this clone: Relative to the germline gene, one junction end is altered; a read error may explain this. The chain has TRBV15 and TRBJ2-1; TRBD1 is a possible D gene (5 bases). In germline, CDR1 is LNHNV, CDR2 YYDKDF (reference sequence). There are 14 residues in the CDR3. The CDR3 DNA follows: TGTGCCACCAGCACCAGGGCCTCCTTCAATGAGCAGTTCTTC. Encoded protein: CATSTRASFNEQFF.

The chain is built from TRBV19 and TRBJ1-5; the D is unclear. Germline CDR1 LNHDA, CDR2 SQIVND (reference sequence). Trimming cost V 5 bases and J 1 base, with 18 bases left between them. The CDR3 consists of 17 residues. CDR3: CASSPRPLEVSNQPQHF. The CDR3 nucleotides are TGTGCCAGTAGTCCCCGGCCCCTTGAAGTAAGCAATCAGCCCCAGCATTTT.

The chain couples TRBV2 to TRBJ1-4; D is uncertain. There are 15 residues in the CDR3. CDR1 is SNHLY and CDR2 is FYNNEI in the germline V gene. The germline V and J ends were trimmed by 7 bases and 0 bases, with 12 bases remaining between them. In DNA, the CDR3 is TGTGCCAGCAAGGCCCAGGTCGCAACTAATGAAAAACTGTTTTTT. This translates into CASKAQVATNEKLFF.

The genes are TRBV5-1 and TRBJ2-5; 8 positions agree with TRBD1. The germline V gene encodes CDR1 SGHRS and CDR2 YFSETQ. The junction had 1 base not matched to a gene; V was cut back by 4 bases and J by 2 bases. CDR3 length equals 13 residues. The CDR3 here is CASSGQGQETQYF. The CDR3, as DNA: TGCGCCAGCAGCGGACAGGGACAAGAGACCCAGTACTTC.

This chain uses TRBV4-1 with TRBJ1-2; 7 bases align to TRBD1. This CDR3 has 15 residues. The germline gives CDR1 MGHRA, CDR2 YSYEKL. The V gene end was trimmed by 4 bases and the J gene end by 4 bases; junction bases not matched to a gene: 9. CDR3: CASSPRSGGAYGYTF. In DNA form, the CDR3 reads TGCGCCAGCAGCCCGCGTTCAGGGGGGGCCTATGGCTACACCTTC.

J is TRBJ1-1 and V is TRBV5-1; 10 nucleotides agree with TRBD1. The CDR3 covers 17 residues. The germline V gene encodes CDR1 SGHRS and CDR2 YFSETQ. V was clipped by 0 bases and J by 5 bases; unmatched bases: 10. The CDR3 DNA sequence: TGCGCCAGCAGCTTGGGCGGGACAGGGGACAGCGGGACTGAAGCTTTCTTT. Its protein product is CASSLGGTGDSGTEAFF.

J is TRBJ1-1 and V is TRBV6-1; no definite D call. CDR3 length: 15 residues. V was cut by 6 bases and J by 4 bases, with 18 bases left in between. Germline V gene sequence: CDR1 MNHNS, CDR2 SASEGT. The DNA for the CDR3 is TGTGCCAGCAGATCCGGGCCCCGGGGAGCCACTGAAGCTTTCTTT. Translation: CASRSGPRGATEAFF.

The chain carries TRBV7-9 and TRBJ1-6, with no clear D. Trimming removed 5 bases at V and 0 bases at J, with 11 bases between. The CDR3 spans 16 residues. CDR1 is SEHNR, CDR2 FQNEAQ, per germline (reference sequence). The CDR3 DNA reads as TGTGCCAGCAGCCTCACGGGGAGCTCCTATAATTCACCCCTCCACTTT. This translates into CASSLTGSSYNSPLHF.

The V call is TRBV24-1, the J call TRBJ2-5, with D possibly TRBD2 on 5 matching bases. The V end was cut by 4 bases, the J end by 2 bases, with 10 bases between. This CDR3 comprises 14 residues. The V gene's germline CDR1 is KGHDR and CDR2 SFDVKD. The CDR3 here is CATSEPGTQETQYF. DNA for the CDR3: TGTGCCACCAGTGAACCGGGAACACAAGAGACCCAGTACTTC.

The V gene is TRBV7-8, the J gene TRBJ1-1; maybe TRBD1 (6 bases). The V gene lost 3 bases and the J gene lost 4 bases, with 15 bases spanning the gap. CDR1 SGHVS and CDR2 FQNEAQ come from the germline V gene. The CDR3 runs 15 residues. The DNA for the CDR3 is TGTGCCAGCAGCTTTTTCGGGGGCTTGTCCACTGAAGCTTTCTTT. Its protein is CASSFFGGLSTEAFF.

This chain links TRBV6-5 with TRBJ1-2; D remains ambiguous. Germline V gene lookup returns CDR1 MNHEY and CDR2 SVGAGI. V was cut by 6 bases and J by 5 bases, with 10 bases left in between. This CDR3 has 12 residues. CDR3 in DNA: TGTGCCAGCAGCACCCCACCTTATGGCTACACCTTC. It yields the protein CASSTPPYGYTF.

The chain couples TRBV10-3 to TRBJ1-5; D unclear. There are 14 residues in the CDR3. Per germline, CDR1 ENHRY and CDR2 SYGVKD. The V and J ends lost 3 bases and 3 bases respectively, with 9 bases between them. The CDR3 region is CAISEGGLNQPQHF. CDR3 coding DNA: TGTGCCATCAGTGAAGGAGGGCTCAATCAGCCCCAGCATTTT.

The chain couples TRBV7-2 to TRBJ2-7; 10 bases agree with TRBD2. Trimming cost V 5 bases and J 2 bases; bases outside gene matches: 12. CDR3 length equals 17 residues. Germline assignment: CDR1 SGHTA and CDR2 FQGNSA. Here the CDR3 DNA reads TGTGCCAGCAGCCGCGCATTTCTAGCGGGGGACCCCTACGAGCAGTACTTC. Translated: CASSRAFLAGDPYEQYF.

The chain is built from TRBV3-1 (or the pseudogene TRBV3-2) and TRBJ1-1, with D hard to call. The length of the CDR3 is 11 residues. V was clipped by 4 bases and J by 6 bases, with 6 bases between them. Germline assignment: CDR1 LGHDT and CDR2 YNNKEL (reference sequence). The CDR3, as DNA: TGTGCCAGCAGCCGAGCAGCTGAAGCTTTCTTT. It is translated as CASSRAAEAFF.

The chain uses TRBV6-6 and TRBJ2-3; possibly TRBD1 for D (6 bases). This CDR3 spans 16 amino acids. Trimming removed 0 bases at V and 3 bases at J, with 13 bases between. Germline assignment: CDR1 MNHNY and CDR2 SVGAGI (reference sequence). This chain's CDR3 is CASSYSPSRGTDTQYF. The CDR3 nucleotides are TGTGCCAGCAGTTACTCGCCATCTAGGGGGACAGATACGCAGTATTTT.

This chain joins TRBV18 and TRBJ2-1; 8 bases fit TRBD2. Germline V gene lookup returns CDR1 KGHSH and CDR2 LQKENI. The CDR3 runs to 16 residues. V was pared by 2 bases and J by 2 bases, with 5 bases of the junction left unmatched. The CDR3 bases are TGTGCCAGCTCACCAGGCACTAGCGGAACCTACAATGAGCAGTTCTTC. Its translation is CASSPGTSGTYNEQFF.

The gene calls are TRBV7-2 and TRBJ1-5, with 12 positions matching TRBD1. After removal of 5 bases from V and 6 bases from J, the junction contained 8 bases not matched to a gene. CDR1 is SGHTA and CDR2 is FQGNSA in the germline V gene. The CDR3 covers 16 residues. CDR3 protein: CASSPIGTGGFQPQHF. The CDR3 bases are TGTGCCAGCAGCCCGATCGGGACAGGGGGCTTTCAGCCCCAGCATTTT. Full variable domain (rest looked up from reference TRBV7-2 and TRBJ1-5): GAGVSQSPSNKVTEKGKDVELRCDPISGHTALYWYRQSLGQGLEFLIYFQGNSAPDKSGLPSDRFSAERTGGSVSTLTIQRTQQEDSAVYLCASSPIGTGGFQPQHFGDGTRLSIL.

The chain carries TRBV29-1 and TRBJ2-7; D call uncertain. CDR1 is SQVTM, CDR2 ANQGSEA, per germline. The germline V and J ends were trimmed by 7 bases and 0 bases, with 10 bases remaining between them. This CDR3 is built from 12 residues. The CDR3 is CSAEDGSYEQYF. The CDR3 nucleotides read TGCAGCGCAGAGGACGGCTCCTACGAGCAGTACTTC.

CDR3 DNA: TGTGCCAGCAGCCCCCACCCTGCAGGGCCAAGGACTGAAGCTTTCTTT. It specifies CASSPHPAGPRTEAFF. This chain uses TRBV7-9 with TRBJ1-1, with a weak D call TRBD1 (5 bases). The CDR3 contains 16 residues. Germline V gene sequence: CDR1 SEHNR, CDR2 FQNEAQ (reference sequence). The V end lost 5 bases, the J end lost 5 bases, and 21 bases lay between the germline ends.

The chain joins TRBV6-6 to TRBJ1-1, with 8 bases aligning to TRBD1. This CDR3 contains 19 residues. The ends lost 5 bases at V and 0 bases at J; junction bases unmatched: 17. The germline CDR1 and CDR2 sequences are MNHNY and SVGAGI (reference sequence). CDR3 in amino acids: CASSQRGPGQGALNTEAFF. In DNA, the CDR3 is TGTGCCAGCAGTCAAAGAGGTCCAGGACAGGGAGCTTTGAACACTGAAGCTTTCTTT.

This clone was observed a single time. This sequence joins TRBV19 and TRBJ2-3; 8 nucleotides align to TRBD2. After removal of 2 bases from V and 5 bases from J, the junction contained 6 bases not matched to a gene. The CDR3 totals 15 residues. Germline V gene sequence: CDR1 LNHDA, CDR2 SQIVND (reference sequence). CDR3 in amino acids: CASSISGRVVDTQYF. The CDR3 bases are TGTGCCAGTAGTATATCCGGGAGGGTTGTAGATACGCAGTATTTT. The whole variable domain, remainder taken from reference TRBV19 and TRBJ2-3, is DGGITQSPKYLFRKEGQNVTLSCEQNLNHDAMYWYRQDPGQGLRLIYYSQIVNDFQKGDIAEGYSVSREKKESFPLTVTSAQKNPTAFYLCASSISGRVVDTQYFGPGTRLTVL.

Only one count was recorded for this clone. The CDR3 bases are TGTGCCAGCAGCGCAGTAACAGAGGAAGCTTTCTTT. Translating gives CASSAVTEEAFF. V is TRBV9 and J is TRBJ1-1; unclear D gene. This CDR3 has 12 residues. Per germline, CDR1 SGDLS and CDR2 YYNGEE. V dropped 3 bases and J dropped 8 bases, with 11 bases sitting between them.